Here is one TCR beta chain with its context. Its antigen is as yet unknown. This sample was taken from a study of cytomegalovirus exposure and HLA in healthy donors. Germline loops: CDR1 SQVTM, CDR2 ANQGSEA. V gave up 3 bases and J gave up 1 base, with 11 bases separating them. CDR3 length: 14 amino acids. General study points: According to the study, roughly 160 TCR beta chains were cytomegalovirus-associated.

The PCR was carried out with 60 Vbeta primers and 13 Jbeta primers. TCRdb keeps only in-frame clones here, not all; method: immunoSEQ multiplex PCR. The sample data list approximately 170,000 clones. Each of the donors was a healthy bone marrow donor. Input material: PBMCs. J is TRBJ2-3 and V is TRBV29-1; tentative D call: TRBD2 (6 bases). The receptor comes from a woman aged 18 to 35 in good health and CMV-seropositive. This chain's CDR3 is CSVDGRRGTDTQYF. Here the CDR3 DNA reads TGCAGCGTTGATGGCCGGAGGGGCACAGATACGCAGTATTTT.